These T cell receptor beta chains were read from a single sample in a study of cytomegalovirus exposure and HLA in healthy donors. Some clones are missing from TCRdb's copy, which holds only in-frame ones; the method was immunoSEQ multiplex PCR. The data contain approximately 98,000 clones, roughly 84% of them singletons. Sequencing used PBMCs. These receptors came from a woman aged 18-29 years in good health and CMV-seronegative. The CDR3 runs from the conserved cysteine through the conserved F or W. Fields, in order: CDR3 DNA, CDR3 protein, D gene, V gene, J gene, clone size. A D gene is named only where the DNA matches it firmly. Some rows mark clone size as missing; the rest say once, few, many or name a class of expanded clone.

cdr3_nt: TGTGCCAGCAGTCTCACAGGGAACGAGCAGTACTTC
cdr3_aa: CASSLTGNEQYF
d_call: -
v_call: TRBV6-5
j_call: TRBJ2-7
clone_size: -

cdr3_nt: TGTGCCAGCAGTTTGACAGGTAACACTGAAGCTTTCTTT
cdr3_aa: CASSLTGNTEAFF
d_call: -
v_call: TRBV27
j_call: TRBJ1-1
clone_size: -

cdr3_nt: TGTGCCAGCACCTCTACCGGGACAGGGAACACCGGGGAGCTGTTTTTT
cdr3_aa: CASTSTGTGNTGELFF
d_call: TRBD1
v_call: TRBV27
j_call: TRBJ2-2
clone_size: -

cdr3_nt: TGTGCCAGCTCGTCAGGGGCAAATCAGCCCCAGCATTTT
cdr3_aa: CASSSGANQPQHF
d_call: -
v_call: TRBV9
j_call: TRBJ1-5
clone_size: -

cdr3_nt: TGTGCCACCAGCAGGGAGACGGGGATGAACACTGAAGCTTTCTTT
cdr3_aa: CATSRETGMNTEAFF
d_call: -
v_call: TRBV15
j_call: TRBJ1-1
clone_size: -

cdr3_nt: TGCGCCAGCAGCTTGGTTCGGAATGGGGGCGGCCCCGGGGAGCTGTTTTTT
cdr3_aa: CASSLVRNGGGPGELFF
d_call: -
v_call: TRBV5-1
j_call: TRBJ2-2
clone_size: -

cdr3_nt: TGTGCCAGCAGCTCCCATACTGGGGACAGCGATGGCTACACCTTC
cdr3_aa: CASSSHTGDSDGYTF
d_call: TRBD1
v_call: TRBV7-9
j_call: TRBJ1-2
clone_size: -

cdr3_nt: TGCAGCATACAGGGCACGCCGAGCTCCTACAATGAGCAGTTCTTC
cdr3_aa: CSIQGTPSSYNEQFF
d_call: -
v_call: TRBV29-1
j_call: TRBJ2-1
clone_size: -

cdr3_nt: TGTGCCAGCAGTGCAGGCACAGATACGCAGTATTTT
cdr3_aa: CASSAGTDTQYF
d_call: -
v_call: TRBV25-1
j_call: TRBJ2-3
clone_size: -

cdr3_nt: TGTGCCAGCAGCTCCCACCCCACAGGAACTGAAGCTTTCTTT
cdr3_aa: CASSSHPTGTEAFF
d_call: -
v_call: TRBV7-6
j_call: TRBJ1-1
clone_size: -

cdr3_nt: TGCAGTGCTCCCGGGGGGGCTGGCTACACCTTC
cdr3_aa: CSAPGGAGYTF
d_call: -
v_call: TRBV20-1
j_call: TRBJ1-2
clone_size: -

cdr3_nt: TGTGCCAGCAGTTTCCGTCAGGGGGCCTACGAGCAGTACTTC
cdr3_aa: CASSFRQGAYEQYF
d_call: TRBD1
v_call: TRBV27
j_call: TRBJ2-7
clone_size: -

cdr3_nt: TGTGCCAGCAGTCTCCTAGCGTTGAGCTCCTACGAGCAGTACTTC
cdr3_aa: CASSLLALSSYEQYF
d_call: -
v_call: TRBV6-5
j_call: TRBJ2-7
clone_size: -

cdr3_nt: TGTGCCAGCAGAAGACTAGCGGGGGGGCCAGATACGCAGTATTTT
cdr3_aa: CASRRLAGGPDTQYF
d_call: TRBD2
v_call: TRBV6-5
j_call: TRBJ2-3
clone_size: once

cdr3_nt: TGCGCCAGCCAGATCTCATGGTCCAGCTCCTACGAGCAGTACTTC
cdr3_aa: CASQISWSSSYEQYF
d_call: -
v_call: TRBV5-1
j_call: TRBJ2-7
clone_size: once

cdr3_nt: TGCGCCAGCAGCTTAAACGGGGGTTCACCCCTCCACTTT
cdr3_aa: CASSLNGGSPLHF
d_call: -
v_call: TRBV5-1
j_call: TRBJ1-6
clone_size: -

cdr3_nt: TGTACCAGCGGGGAGGGTAATGAAAAACTGTTTTTT
cdr3_aa: CTSGEGNEKLFF
d_call: -
v_call: TRBV2
j_call: TRBJ1-4
clone_size: -

cdr3_nt: TGCGCCAGCAGCCAAGTAGGGGGAGCGAACGCCTACGAGCAGTACTTC
cdr3_aa: CASSQVGGANAYEQYF
d_call: -
v_call: TRBV4-1
j_call: TRBJ2-7
clone_size: -

cdr3_nt: TGTGCCAGCAGCCAAGATTTTACAGAGAACTACGAGCAGTACTTC
cdr3_aa: CASSQDFTENYEQYF
d_call: -
v_call: TRBV4-2
j_call: TRBJ2-7
clone_size: -

cdr3_nt: TGTGCCAGCAATCGTGAAACAGCCTATGGCTACACCTTC
cdr3_aa: CASNRETAYGYTF
d_call: -
v_call: TRBV28
j_call: TRBJ1-2
clone_size: -

cdr3_nt: TGTGCCAGAAGCTTTTGTCGGTCCAATGAGCAGTTCTTC
cdr3_aa: CARSFCRSNEQFF
d_call: -
v_call: TRBV5-3
j_call: TRBJ2-1
clone_size: -

cdr3_nt: TGCGCCAGCAGCCAGACTAGCGGGGGGGCACAAGACGAGCAGTACTTC
cdr3_aa: CASSQTSGGAQDEQYF
d_call: TRBD2
v_call: TRBV4-1
j_call: TRBJ2-7
clone_size: -

cdr3_nt: TGTGCCAGCAGCTTAGCGAGAGGGCTGGGTAATTCACCCCTCCACTTT
cdr3_aa: CASSLARGLGNSPLHF
d_call: -
v_call: TRBV7-2
j_call: TRBJ1-6
clone_size: -

cdr3_nt: TGTGCCAGCAGTGAATGGACAGACACTGAAGCTTTCTTT
cdr3_aa: CASSEWTDTEAFF
d_call: -
v_call: TRBV25-1
j_call: TRBJ1-1
clone_size: -

cdr3_nt: TGTGCCAGCAGCTTAGTAGCCGGCTTGGAGGGTGAAAAACTGTTTTTT
cdr3_aa: CASSLVAGLEGEKLFF
d_call: -
v_call: TRBV7-2
j_call: TRBJ1-4
clone_size: -

cdr3_nt: TGTGCCAGCCAGTCTCGCCCAGGGGACGAGCAGTACTTC
cdr3_aa: CASQSRPGDEQYF
d_call: -
v_call: TRBV6-1
j_call: TRBJ2-7
clone_size: -

cdr3_nt: TGTGCCAGTAGTATCGACAGGGGGCGAGGCCAGCCCCAGCATTTT
cdr3_aa: CASSIDRGRGQPQHF
d_call: TRBD1
v_call: TRBV19
j_call: TRBJ1-5
clone_size: -

cdr3_nt: TGCGCCAGCAGTTTTCCGACAGAATACGAGCAGTACTTC
cdr3_aa: CASSFPTEYEQYF
d_call: -
v_call: TRBV5-1
j_call: TRBJ2-7
clone_size: -

cdr3_nt: TGTGCCAGCAGTGAAGGGACAGTAAGGGGTTCACCCCTCCACTTT
cdr3_aa: CASSEGTVRGSPLHF
d_call: -
v_call: TRBV6-1
j_call: TRBJ1-6
clone_size: -